This TCR beta chain was recovered during a study of neurological immune-mediated disorders (dated 2019 in TCRdb). Describing the broader study: Peripheral blood TCR-beta repertoires from patients with HTLV-I-associated myelopathy (HAM/TSP), patients with multiple sclerosis, and healthy controls were compared in the study using UMI-based sequencing. The cohort was made up of 68 subjects, consisting of around 14 HAM/TSP patients, 35 or so multiple sclerosis patients and around 20 healthy controls. The roughly 99 TCR-beta libraries covered PBMC samples along with longitudinal samples, technical triplicates, and paired sorted CD4+ and CD8+ T-cell subsets. Results and caveats for the whole study, not just this receptor: No identical CDR3 amino acid sequences were shared among expanded clones across subjects, suggesting private TCR-beta repertoires in all groups. TCR clonal expansion was highest in HAM/TSP patients and lowest in MS patients, with MS patients falling below even healthy controls.

Via the germline V gene, CDR1 is ENHRY and CDR2 SYGVKD. The CDR3 covers 17 residues, taking in both the cysteine and the phenylalanine. This entry keeps only the CDR3 DNA: 51 bases, framed from base 1. The healthy controls were volunteers from a blood bank in Maryland, USA. For the unsorted PBMC libraries, 2 million PBMCs were stored in RNAlater at -80 degrees C until RNA extraction and were used to generate the libraries. PBMCs were separated from peripheral blood using Ficoll-Hypaque density gradient centrifugation and then cryopreserved in liquid nitrogen. cDNA was synthesized by template-switch 5'RACE using a primer with a 10-nucleotide random unique molecular identifier that tagged each TCR transcript. Over 170 million TCR-beta sequences, covering 15-18 subjects, were produced in each sequencing run. Total RNA was extracted with the RNeasy kit. The KAPA Real-time Library Amplification kit was used to amplify TCR-beta VDJ regions with primers targeting the TCR constant region and the 5'RACE anchor. Sample indexes and Illumina adaptors were added in a first PCR, and a second PCR then increased library yield. The roughly 650 bp TCR product was size-selected on a 2% E-gel SizeSelection system after Ampure bead purification. Before pooling, libraries had their quality checked on a Bioanalyzer, their concentration measured with Qubit, and their quantity determined with the Kapa Library Quantification kit. Libraries were sequenced paired-end 2 x 150 bp on an Illumina HiSeq 2500. To increase sequence diversity, about 25-31% phiX was spiked into each library pool. As for how the authors treated the data: Quality-filtered reads were processed with the UMI-based MiGEC pipeline, and over 75% of raw TCR sequences were removed by the MiGEC pipeline during error correction. IMGT germline references were used for alignment of VDJ genes, and clonotypes were defined by a unique CDR3 amino acid sequence together with V-J genes. Clonal expansion, Shannon diversity and CDR3 relatedness were evaluated with VDJtools (CalcPairwiseDistances, ClusterSamples), while phylogenetic trees were built in CLCbio workbench. Expanded clones were defined as having at least 8 unique UMIs, based on coefficient-of-variation modelling across technical triplicates. Starting from the raw public reads, TCRdb applied fastp trimming at Q25, assembled clones with MiXCR and retained in-frame beta chains. Rows matching on CDR3 protein sequence are summarized as one entry with the most common DNA and genes. TCRdb's processing, not the authors' own work, is the source of the V and J calls. A total of 25,000 to 35,000 distinct CDR3 sequences appear in this sample, about 16% of them only once. The leading ten clones occupy 27% of the sample.

Turning to this clonotype: Its antigen remains undetermined. The junction does not match germline at one end; this may be a read error.

Source material: PBMCs. This chain joins TRBV10-3 to TRBJ1-3; the D segment could be TRBD1, given 5 matching bases. The receptor's source is a man between 65 and 85 years old in good health. The nucleotides read TGTGCCATCAGAGGGTGGGCAGGGTCCTACTCTGGAAACACCACATATTTT. Translated, this is CAIRGWAGSYSGNTTYF.